Following are 19 T cell receptor beta chains from one sample sequenced in a study of beta chain features in type 1 diabetes. Isolated RNA was reverse transcribed in full, so expressed TCRB transcripts were sequenced. Clones were sequenced by immunoSEQ multiplex PCR, and TCRdb holds only the in-frame ones, with some missing. The sample consists of 200,000 to 250,000 clones, 11% to 15% of them appearing once. Sequencing was performed on naive CD4+ T cells from blood. These TCRs come from a woman between 40 and 50 years old in good health.

A few counts support this clone. The chain links TRBV29-1 to TRBJ1-2; D gene uncertain. The CDR3 has 14 residues. V was clipped by 1 base and J by 4 bases, with 13 bases between them. Germline V gene data show CDR1 as SQVTM and CDR2 as ANQGSEA. The DNA for the CDR3 is TGCAGCGTTGAAGGGCCCGTCCCATTCTATGGCTACACCTTC. It translates to CSVEGPVPFYGYTF.

The V and J genes are TRBV7-9 and TRBJ2-3; TRBD1 aligns across 8 bases. Trimming removed 5 bases from V and 4 bases from J; junction bases left unmatched: 5. The CDR3 is 14 amino acids. Germline values: CDR1 SEHNR, CDR2 FQNEAQ (reference sequence). The CDR3 coding sequence is TGTGCCAGCAGCCACGACAGGGGAGCAGATACGCAGTATTTT. The encoded protein is CASSHDRGADTQYF. The variable domain in full, completed from reference TRBV7-9 and TRBJ2-3, reads DTGVSQNPRHKITKRGQNVTFRCDPISEHNRLYWYRQTLGQGPEFLTYFQNEAQLEKSRLLSDRFSAERPKGSFSTLEIQRTEQGDSAMYLCASSHDRGADTQYFGPGTRLTVL.

The chain combines TRBV13 with TRBJ2-1, with 8 nucleotides matching TRBD1. The length of the CDR3 is 17 residues. V shed 5 bases and J 4 bases; nucleotides not matched to a gene: 13. The germline CDR1 and CDR2 sequences are PRHDT and FYEKMQ (reference sequence). For the CDR3, the DNA is TGTGCCAGCAGCCCGCTAGGCAGGGGGCATGGGTACAATGAGCAGTTCTTC. This translates into CASSPLGRGHGYNEQFF. Looking up the rest from reference TRBV13 and TRBJ2-1 gives the full variable domain: AAGVIQSPRHLIKEKRETATLKCYPIPRHDTVYWYQQGPGQDPQFLISFYEKMQSDKGSIPDRFSAQQFSDYHSELNMSSLELGDSALYFCASSPLGRGHGYNEQFFGPGTRLTVL.

The chain has TRBV6-5 and TRBJ1-4; 7 bases map to TRBD1. The germline CDR1 and CDR2 sequences are MNHEY and SVGAGI. The V and J ends lost 6 bases and 9 bases, in that order; junction bases with no gene match: 10. This CDR3 has 14 residues. The CDR3 protein is CASSQWDRAQKLFF. CDR3 sequence (DNA): TGTGCCAGCAGCCAGTGGGACAGAGCCCAAAAACTGTTTTTT.

This clone was counted a few times. The V gene is TRBV7-2, the J gene TRBJ2-7; 12 nucleotides line up with TRBD1. This CDR3 comprises 15 residues. V dropped 5 bases and J dropped 6; count of bases not matched to a gene: 8. Germline CDR1 reads SGHTA; CDR2 reads FQGNSA. For the CDR3, the DNA is TGTGCCAGCAGCAGGGAGGGGACAGGGGGCGCCGAGCAGTACTTC. Translation gives CASSREGTGGAEQYF.

The chain combines TRBV7-9 with TRBJ2-7, with 13 bases lining up with TRBD2. The CDR3 covers 18 residues. Germline V gene data show CDR1 as SEHNR and CDR2 as FQNEAQ (reference sequence). V shed 0 bases, J shed 1 base, and the junction held 6 bases outside the gene matches. The CDR3 here is CASSLAGGGLAGSYEQYF. CDR3 coding DNA: TGTGCCAGCAGCTTAGCGGGGGGGGGACTAGCGGGGTCCTACGAGCAGTACTTC.

The gene calls are TRBV15 and TRBJ2-3, with 8 bases identical to TRBD2. The junction had 1 base not matched to a gene; V was cut back by 4 bases and J by 1 base. The germline CDR1 and CDR2 sequences are LNHNV and YYDKDF (reference sequence). The CDR3 is made up of 14 amino acids. The CDR3 sequence is CATSTGGGTDTQYF. The CDR3 nucleotides are TGTGCCACCAGCACGGGGGGGGGCACAGATACGCAGTATTTT.

This clone has just a few counts. V gene TRBV18 combines with J gene TRBJ1-5; 11 bases line up with TRBD1. With 3 bases clipped from V and 6 bases from J, the junction kept 4 bases outside the gene matches. CDR3 length: 15 residues. CDR1 is KGHSH and CDR2 is LQKENI in the germline V gene. CDR3 protein: CASSPDRGLGQPQHF. The DNA for the CDR3 is TGTGCCAGCTCACCGGACAGGGGGCTAGGTCAGCCCCAGCATTTT.

The chain employs TRBV7-2 and TRBJ2-3; a weak D match, TRBD1 (5 bases). Trimming took off 2 bases at V and 6 bases at J, with 6 bases between the two ends. Germline loops: CDR1 SGHTA, CDR2 FQGNSA. CDR3 length: 12 residues. CDR3 DNA sequence: TGTGCCAGCAGCTTACCAGGGGATACGCAGTATTTT. This encodes CASSLPGDTQYF. The variable domain in full, completed from reference TRBV7-2 and TRBJ2-3, reads GAGVSQSPSNKVTEKGKDVELRCDPISGHTALYWYRQSLGQGLEFLIYFQGNSAPDKSGLPSDRFSAERTGGSVSTLTIQRTQQEDSAVYLCASSLPGDTQYFGPGTRLTVL.

The chain joins TRBV5-6 to TRBJ2-5; 11 nucleotides agree with TRBD1. The germline V gene has CDR1 SGHDT and CDR2 YYEEEE. V gave up 4 bases and J gave up 4 bases; unmatched junction bases: 6. The CDR3 covers 15 residues. The CDR3 DNA is TGTGCCAGCAGCGCCCCGGGACAGGGGGTAGAGACCCAGTACTTC. Amino acids: CASSAPGQGVETQYF.

This rearrangement joins TRBV6-1 to TRBJ1-2; perhaps TRBD1 as D (5 bases). The germline V and J ends were trimmed by 4 bases and 4 bases, with 13 bases remaining between them. Germline assignment: CDR1 MNHNS and CDR2 SASEGT. The CDR3 is 14 amino acids. Here the CDR3 reads CASSGGTGFYGYTF. The CDR3 coding sequence is TGTGCCAGCAGTGGGGGAACAGGCTTCTATGGCTACACCTTC.

CDR3 region: CASSYNPGGQPQHF. As DNA, the CDR3 is TGTGCCAGCAGTTACAATCCGGGGGGTCAGCCCCAGCATTTT. V gene TRBV6-6 combines with J gene TRBJ1-5, with D perhaps TRBD1 (5 bases). Germline loops: CDR1 MNHNY, CDR2 SVGAGI (reference sequence). V dropped 2 bases and J dropped 6 bases, with 11 bases sitting between them. CDR3 length: 14 amino acids.

The chain combines TRBV7-8 with TRBJ2-3; 7 positions match TRBD2. Germline V gene sequence: CDR1 SGHVS, CDR2 FQNEAQ. The CDR3 totals 17 residues. Germline trimming cut 2 bases from V and 6 bases from J; bases unmatched to any gene: 14. The CDR3 reads CASSLTRLAPSKDTQYF. In DNA form, the CDR3 reads TGTGCCAGCAGCTTAACCCGACTAGCCCCAAGCAAGGATACGCAGTATTTT.

The chain joins TRBV6-1 to TRBJ1-4; D uncertain. V lost 4 bases and J lost 8, with 14 bases in between. This CDR3 has 14 amino acids. Germline V gives CDR1 MNHNS, CDR2 SASEGT. The CDR3 nucleotides read TGTGCCAGCAGTGTGAGCCAGGCCTCCGAAAAACTGTTTTTT. Protein sequence: CASSVSQASEKLFF.

This chain uses TRBV6-4 with TRBJ1-2; D possibly corresponds to TRBD1 (6 bases). CDR3 length: 13 amino acids. V was trimmed by 6 bases and J by 3 bases, leaving 11 bases between them. Per the germline V gene, CDR1 is MRHNA and CDR2 is SNTAGT. The DNA for the CDR3 is TGTGCCAGCAGCGAGACAGGCTACTATGGCTACACCTTC. Protein: CASSETGYYGYTF.

This chain uses TRBV2 with TRBJ2-1, with a tentative D call TRBD1 (5 bases). The CDR3 totals 16 residues. V was clipped by 0 bases and J by 8 bases, with 17 bases between them. Germline CDR1 reads SNHLY; CDR2 reads FYNNEI. The CDR3 nucleotides read TGTGCCAGCAGTGAAGCGCTTCGACAGACAGCCGATGAGCAGTTCTTC. The encoded protein is CASSEALRQTADEQFF.

The chain recombines TRBV6-5 with TRBJ1-4, with 7 bases that match TRBD1. The germline gives CDR1 MNHEY, CDR2 SVGAGI. J lost 3 bases, V lost 5 bases, and 6 bases had no gene match. The CDR3 extends over 15 amino acids. CDR3 in DNA: TGTGCCAGCAGTCAAGGGGGACAGCCTAATGAAAAACTGTTTTTT. Translated: CASSQGGQPNEKLFF.

The chain links TRBV10-3 to TRBJ1-4; 9 bases align to TRBD1. CDR1 is ENHRY and CDR2 is SYGVKD in the germline V gene. V shed 3 bases and J 6 bases; nucleotides not matched to a gene: 2. This CDR3 has 14 amino acids. The CDR3 DNA reads as TGTGCCATCAGTGAAGGGACAGGGCATGAAAAACTGTTTTTT. Amino acid sequence: CAISEGTGHEKLFF.

The V call is TRBV11-1, the J call TRBJ2-6, with D tentatively TRBD1 (5 bases). Trimming shortened V by 7 bases and J by 2 bases, and 15 bases separated the two germline ends. Germline V gives CDR1 SGHAT, CDR2 FQDESV (reference sequence). The CDR3 covers 16 residues. CDR3 region: CASKTTGTAGANVLTF. CDR3 in DNA: TGTGCCAGCAAAACAACAGGTACCGCTGGGGCCAACGTCCTGACTTTC.